This record concerns one T cell receptor beta chain sequence. As yet, its antigen is unknown. Clones were read by immunoSEQ multiplex PCR, and TCRdb kept only the in-frame ones, dropping some. Among 85,000 to 130,000 clones listed, 90% were seen once. The data were obtained in a study of OX40 agonist ivuxolimab in advanced cancers. Overall study findings and caveats: The antigens recognized by the expanded peripheral T cells, that is their antigen specificity, were not determined. There were, on average, more expanded clones in CD8+ T cells than in CD4+.

The CDR3 runs to 13 residues. Germline V gene data show CDR1 as LNHNV and CDR2 as YYDKDF (reference sequence). After removal of 1 base from V and 6 bases from J, the junction contained 3 bases not matched to a gene. The chain is built from TRBV15 and TRBJ2-7, with TRBD2 matching over 7 bases. This sequence was found in an adult with an advanced solid tumor such as melanoma, head and neck, liver or kidney cancer. The source material was CD4+ or CD8+ T cells sorted from blood, sampled in a trial of the OX40 agonist ivuxolimab. CDR3 coding DNA: TGTGCCACCAGCAGAGTACCTAGCGGCGAGCAGTACTTC. This codes for CATSRVPSGEQYF.